This T cell receptor beta chain originates from a study of blood T cell repertoires in COVID-19. Study at large: The cDNA or gDNA used as material had been derived from T cells, B-cell-depleted T cells, or PBMCs.

From germline, CDR1 is GTSNPN and CDR2 SVGIG (reference sequence). Trimming left V 1 base short and J 0 bases short, with 11 bases between. This CDR3 region has 15 residues. Enrolled through a virtual design, the participants were between roughly 18 and 90 years of age and came from approximately 25 US areas. Membership in each cohort depended on participant-reported clinical history. The table came from immunoSEQ multiplex PCR; TCRdb's copy has only in-frame clones and leaves some out. The sample has over 250,000 clones; around 87% are singletons. The sample comprised PBMCs or T cells enriched from blood (not recorded which). J is TRBJ2-3 and V is TRBV30, with D perhaps matching TRBD1 (5 bases). The TCR was taken from a woman in her thirties who had recovered from COVID-19. As DNA, the CDR3 is TGTGCCTGGAGTGCAGGGTCCCCTAGCACAGATACGCAGTATTTT. Residues: CAWSAGSPSTDTQYF.